These 15 T cell receptor beta chains were all obtained from the same sample, sequenced in a study of T-cell memory formation after mild COVID-19. TCRdb fed the 5' RACE reads into MiXCR, producing one record per CDR3 protein. The sample has 450,000 to 700,000 distinct CDR3 sequences, under 20% seen once. Sequenced: PBMCs or a T cell subset sorted from them (not recorded which). All receptors come from an adult woman who had mild COVID-19 (a few samples of this study predate the infection). Cell type and time point are not known.

This clonotype was counted ten times or more. The CDR3 spells CASRRDSYEQYF. The DNA for the CDR3 is TGTGCCAGCAGGCGGGACTCCTACGAGCAGTACTTC. J is TRBJ2-7 and V is TRBV12-3 or TRBV12-4, with D possibly TRBD2 on 6 matching bases. The V gene lost 6 bases and the J gene lost 0 bases, with 6 bases spanning the gap. The CDR3 runs to 12 residues.

This clonotype has a handful of counts. The V call is TRBV30, the J call TRBJ2-3; D may correspond to TRBD1 or TRBD2 (5 bases each). Germline CDR1 reads GTSNPN; CDR2 reads SVGIG (reference sequence). The CDR3 has 16 amino acids. The germline V and J ends were trimmed by 0 bases and 0 bases, with 13 bases remaining between them. CDR3 nucleotide sequence: TGTGCCTGGAGTGTACGGGGCAGGGCAAGCACAGATACGCAGTATTTT. Its translation: CAWSVRGRASTDTQYF.

This clonotype was detected a few times. The gene calls are TRBV19 and TRBJ1-5; D is undetermined. The germline V and J ends were trimmed by 0 bases and 3 bases, with 9 bases remaining between them. This CDR3 is built from 15 residues. In germline, CDR1 is LNHDA, CDR2 SQIVND (reference sequence). Here the CDR3 reads CASSIEGRINQPQHF. The CDR3 DNA sequence: TGTGCCAGTAGTATAGAAGGGCGGATCAATCAGCCCCAGCATTTT.

The CDR3 spells CAIGGDRGRNTEAFF. In DNA form, the CDR3 reads TGTGCCATCGGCGGGGACAGGGGGCGGAACACTGAAGCTTTCTTT. This chain connects TRBV10-3 to TRBJ1-1; TRBD1 aligns across 12 bases. Germline assignment: CDR1 ENHRY and CDR2 SYGVKD. The V gene end was trimmed by 8 bases and the J gene end by 1 base; junction bases not matched to a gene: 5. The CDR3 is 15 residues long.

This clonotype was observed a handful of times. The rearrangement links TRBV18 to TRBJ2-6; tentative D call: TRBD2 (5 bases). Germline loops: CDR1 KGHSH, CDR2 LQKENI. V was pared by 0 bases and J by 4 bases, with 7 bases between. The CDR3 has 15 residues. The CDR3 nucleotides read TGTGCCAGCTCACCACCGGAGGCCGGGGCCAACGTCCTGACTTTC. Translated, it gives CASSPPEAGANVLTF.

This clonotype has a count of ten or more. This chain connects TRBV18 to TRBJ1-1; weak D call: TRBD1 (5 bases). The CDR3 contains 12 residues. Trimming left V 3 bases short and J 8 bases short, with 10 bases between. Germline V lookup: CDR1 KGHSH, CDR2 LQKENI. The DNA of the CDR3 is TGTGCCAGCTCACCGTCAGGGTTAGAAGCTTTCTTT. Translating gives CASSPSGLEAFF.

CDR3 protein: CASSFSQSVGGTEAFF. The CDR3 DNA is TGTGCCAGCAGTTTTTCCCAAAGTGTAGGGGGCACTGAAGCTTTCTTT. This chain links TRBV12-3 or TRBV12-4 with TRBJ1-1, with D maybe TRBD1 (6 bases). Trimming shortened V by 3 bases and J by 4 bases, and 18 bases separated the two germline ends. This CDR3 has 16 residues.

The chain has TRBV6-6 and TRBJ1-2; D not resolved. The CDR3 has 13 amino acids. Germline V CDR1 and CDR2: MNHNY, SVGAGI (reference sequence). The V end was cut by 7 bases, the J end by 8 bases, with 17 bases between. CDR3 sequence: CASTPEGIGGYTF. The CDR3, as DNA: TGTGCCAGCACTCCCGAGGGAATCGGGGGCTACACCTTC.

This clonotype was seen a few times. The rearrangement links TRBV6-6 to TRBJ2-3; D is unclear. V lost 4 bases and J lost 0, with 11 bases in between. The CDR3 sequence is 15 residues long. In germline, CDR1 is MNHNY, CDR2 SVGAGI (reference sequence). The CDR3 DNA reads as TGTGCCAGCAGTTCCTTCCCCACTAGCACAGATACGCAGTATTTT. Protein sequence: CASSSFPTSTDTQYF.

This clonotype has more than one count but fewer than ten. V usage is TRBV11-1 and J usage is TRBJ2-2, with D tentatively TRBD2 (5 bases). V was pared by 1 base and J by 5 bases, with 14 bases between. The germline CDR1 and CDR2 sequences are SGHAT and FQDESV (reference sequence). The CDR3 consists of 16 residues. The CDR3, as DNA: TGTGCCAGCAGCTTAGGAGGGAGTATTCGGACCGGGGAGCTGTTTTTT. Translated: CASSLGGSIRTGELFF.

This clonotype appeared a few times. The gene calls are TRBV4-1 and TRBJ2-2; no clear D. Trimming removed 0 bases from V and 2 bases from J, with 7 bases in between. The CDR3 loop spans 15 amino acids. Germline-derived CDR1 and CDR2 are MGHRA and YSYEKL. The CDR3 spells CASSQDRTNTGELFF. The CDR3 nucleotides are TGCGCCAGCAGCCAAGACAGAACTAACACCGGGGAGCTGTTTTTT.

This clonotype occurred a few times. The rearrangement links TRBV25-1 to TRBJ2-7; 7 bases line up with TRBD2. Losses at the gene ends were 1 base for V and 3 bases for J; bases not matched to a gene: 6. The CDR3 loop spans 15 amino acids. The germline CDR1 and CDR2 sequences are MGHDK and SYGVNS. The CDR3 bases are TGTGCCAGCAGTGAATTAAGCGGGGTAGGCTACGAGCAGTACTTC. This gives the protein CASSELSGVGYEQYF.

This clonotype has a handful of counts. CDR3: CASSPPTVVADTIYF. The CDR3 DNA reads TGTGCCAGCAGCCCCCCGACAGTTGTTGCGGACACCATATATTTT. The rearrangement links TRBV5-5 to TRBJ1-3, with a weak D call TRBD1 (5 bases). The V and J ends lost 4 bases and 8 bases respectively, with 19 bases between them. This CDR3 has 15 residues. Germline lookup yields CDR1 SGHKS and CDR2 YYEKEE (reference sequence).

This clonotype was counted a few times. This chain joins TRBV24-1 and TRBJ2-2; no clear D gene. The V gene lost 12 bases and the J gene lost 3 bases, with 13 bases spanning the gap. Germline CDR1 is KGHDR and CDR2 is SFDVKD. The CDR3 runs 13 residues. Written as DNA, the CDR3 is TGTGCCGTAAGAGAAACTTACACCGGGGAGCTGTTTTTT. It is translated as CAVRETYTGELFF.

V is TRBV20-1 and J is TRBJ2-7, with unresolved D. The CDR3 loop spans 13 amino acids. Trimming pared 0 bases from V and 2 bases from J, leaving 8 bases between. Germline loops: CDR1 DFQATT, CDR2 SNEGSKA (reference sequence). The DNA for the CDR3 is TGCAGTGCTAGAGACGGGCGAACCTACGAGCAGTACTTC. Protein: CSARDGRTYEQYF.